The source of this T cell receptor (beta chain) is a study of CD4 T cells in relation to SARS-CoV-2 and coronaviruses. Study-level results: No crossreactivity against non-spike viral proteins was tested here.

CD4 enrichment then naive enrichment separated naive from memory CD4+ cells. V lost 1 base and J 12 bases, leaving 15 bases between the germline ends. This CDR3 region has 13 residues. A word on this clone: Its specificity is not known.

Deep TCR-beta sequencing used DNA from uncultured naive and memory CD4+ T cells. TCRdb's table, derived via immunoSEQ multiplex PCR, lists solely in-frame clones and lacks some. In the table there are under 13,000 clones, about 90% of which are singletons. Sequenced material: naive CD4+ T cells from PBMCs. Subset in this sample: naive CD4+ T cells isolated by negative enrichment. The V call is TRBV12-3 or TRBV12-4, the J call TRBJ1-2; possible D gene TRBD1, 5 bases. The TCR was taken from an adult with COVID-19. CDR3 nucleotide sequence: TGTGCCAGCAGTTTAGTCCTGACAGCGGACGACACCTTC. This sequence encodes CASSLVLTADDTF.